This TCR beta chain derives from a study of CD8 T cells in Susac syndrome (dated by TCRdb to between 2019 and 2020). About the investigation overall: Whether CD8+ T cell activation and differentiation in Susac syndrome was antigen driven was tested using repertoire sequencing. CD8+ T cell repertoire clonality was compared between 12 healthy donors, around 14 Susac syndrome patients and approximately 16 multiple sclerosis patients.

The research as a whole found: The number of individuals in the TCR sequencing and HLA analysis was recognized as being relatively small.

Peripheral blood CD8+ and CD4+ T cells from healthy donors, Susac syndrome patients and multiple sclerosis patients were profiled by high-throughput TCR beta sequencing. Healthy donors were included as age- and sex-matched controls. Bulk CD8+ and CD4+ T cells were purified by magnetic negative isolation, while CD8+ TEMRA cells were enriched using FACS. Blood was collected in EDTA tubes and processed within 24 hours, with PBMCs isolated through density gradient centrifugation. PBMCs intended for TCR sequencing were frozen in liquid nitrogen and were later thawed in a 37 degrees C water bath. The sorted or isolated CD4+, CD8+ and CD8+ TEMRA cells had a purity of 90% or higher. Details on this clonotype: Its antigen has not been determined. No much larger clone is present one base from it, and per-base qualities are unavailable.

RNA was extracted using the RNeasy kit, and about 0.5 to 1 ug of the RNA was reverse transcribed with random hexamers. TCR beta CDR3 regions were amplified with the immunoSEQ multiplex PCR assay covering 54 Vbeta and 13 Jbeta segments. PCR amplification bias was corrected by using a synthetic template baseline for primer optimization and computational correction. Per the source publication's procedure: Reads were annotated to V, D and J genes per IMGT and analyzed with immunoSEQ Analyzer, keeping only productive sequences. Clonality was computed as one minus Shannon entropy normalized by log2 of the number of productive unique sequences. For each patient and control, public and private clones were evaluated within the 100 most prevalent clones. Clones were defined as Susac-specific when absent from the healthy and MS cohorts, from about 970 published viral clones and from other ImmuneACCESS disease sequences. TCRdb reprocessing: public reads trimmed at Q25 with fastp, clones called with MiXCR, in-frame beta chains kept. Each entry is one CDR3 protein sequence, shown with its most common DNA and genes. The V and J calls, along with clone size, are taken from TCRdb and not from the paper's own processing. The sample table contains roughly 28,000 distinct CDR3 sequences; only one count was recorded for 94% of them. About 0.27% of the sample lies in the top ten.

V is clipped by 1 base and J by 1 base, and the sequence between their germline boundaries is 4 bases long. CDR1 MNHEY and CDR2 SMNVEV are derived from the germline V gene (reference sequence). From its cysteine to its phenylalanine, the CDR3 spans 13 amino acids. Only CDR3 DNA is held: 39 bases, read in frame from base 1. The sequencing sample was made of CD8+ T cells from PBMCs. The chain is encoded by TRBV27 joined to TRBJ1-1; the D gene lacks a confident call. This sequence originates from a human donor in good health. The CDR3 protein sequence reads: CASSLLTNTEAFF. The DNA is TGTGCCAGCAGTTTATTGACGAACACTGAAGCTTTCTTT.